The rows below give T cell receptor beta chains drawn from one sample of a study of Graves' ophthalmopathy and Graves' hyperthyroidism. TCRdb analysed the multiplex PCR reads with MiXCR anew, one entry per CDR3 protein. The sample comprises a few hundred thousand distinct CDR3 sequences, over 15% of which are singletons, and about 7.3% rests with the top ten. Source material: peripheral blood. Every receptor here comes from a young woman with stable Graves' hyperthyroidism. CDR3s leave out the opening cysteine and the closing phenylalanine or tryptophan. D genes are given only for firm matches. Not every row has a clone size; where given, it reads once, few, many or a size class.

V	D	length	size	J	CDR3
TRBV12-3/TRBV12-4	.	9	once	TRBJ1-2	ASRQEDGYT
TRBV9	.	13	few	TRBJ1-3	ASSTGVEAGNTIY
TRBV6-1	TRBD1	16	many	TRBJ1-6	ASRETFYRDSFNSPLH
TRBV2	.	12	many	TRBJ2-7	ASSEARRGYEQY
TRBV5-1	TRBD1	16	.	TRBJ2-4	ASSLWGQGAGAKNIQY
TRBV6-5	.	11	many	TRBJ1-5	ASRYREGQPQH
TRBV6-1	.	12	many	TRBJ1-6	ASSEQGSSSPLH
TRBV6-2/TRBV6-3	TRBD2	16	many	TRBJ2-7	ASTNDGLAGGSSYEQY
TRBV4-2	.	14	few	TRBJ2-3	ASSPSVQLYGDTQY
TRBV18	.	13	.	TRBJ1-2	ASSPPTGVNYGYT
TRBV12-3/TRBV12-4	TRBD1	17	few	TRBJ2-2	ASSSPGTGGGGDTGELF
TRBV27	TRBD1	15	.	TRBJ1-6	ASSSRTGGGYNSPLH
TRBV20-1	.	14	many	TRBJ1-6	SARGLTRSYNSPLH
TRBV5-1	TRBD1	12	.	TRBJ1-5	ASSLEGGRQPQH
TRBV7-6	.	10	many	TRBJ1-1	ASSLGGGDAF
TRBV5-1	.	11	many	TRBJ2-5	ASSRQIQETQY
TRBV7-9	TRBD2	13	many	TRBJ2-5	ASSASGGIQETQY
TRBV7-3	TRBD1	10	many	TRBJ1-2	ATPLDREGYT
TRBV12-3/TRBV12-4	TRBD1	16	many	TRBJ2-2	ASSLMLGTGSFAGELF
TRBV28	.	13	many	TRBJ2-7	ASSALDGRAYEQY
TRBV6-5	.	11	many	TRBJ2-7	ASNSGSSYEQY
TRBV6-1	.	13	many	TRBJ1-5	ASSESSWSNQPQH
TRBV12-3/TRBV12-4	TRBD1	14	many	TRBJ1-1	ASNILLGQRLAEAF
TRBV12-3/TRBV12-4	.	13	many	TRBJ2-2	ASSLGGAGTGELF
TRBV12-3/TRBV12-4	TRBD1	11	many	TRBJ1-1	ASSPRQGAEAF
TRBV11-2	TRBD1	12	.	TRBJ1-1	ASSWGQGVREAF
TRBV10-3	TRBD1	11	many	TRBJ1-2	AISPQGEDGYT
TRBV5-1	.	12	many	TRBJ2-7	ASSELRWSRKQY
TRBV11-2	TRBD1	11	many	TRBJ2-7	ARNWDRDYEQY
TRBV4-1	TRBD1	12	many	TRBJ1-1	ASSQEQGSTEAF
TRBV7-2	TRBD1	12	many	TRBJ1-1	ASRVDRGHTEAF
TRBV9	.	12	many	TRBJ1-5	ASSVAPGVEPQH
TRBV20-1	.	10	many	TRBJ1-2	SATGGGYGYT
TRBV27	TRBD2	13	many	TRBJ2-7	ASSAGLEGLGEQY
TRBV15	.	14	many	TRBJ1-5	ATSRDEGTSNQPQH
TRBV12-3/TRBV12-4	TRBD1	10	many	TRBJ1-2	ASSLTGTGYT
TRBV6-2/TRBV6-3	.	17	.	TRBJ1-1	ASSYSNFRVGLVNTEAF
TRBV20-1	.	13	.	TRBJ1-5	SAIQRGREYQPQH
TRBV5-1	.	14	.	TRBJ2-5	ASSPKDKSTEETQY
TRBV6-2/TRBV6-3	.	11	many	TRBJ1-1	ASSPARGTEAF
TRBV12-3/TRBV12-4	.	13	many	TRBJ1-3	ASSLVLLSGNTIY
TRBV12-3/TRBV12-4	.	12	many	TRBJ1-2	ASSFVSGHYGYT
TRBV6-5	TRBD1	13	few	TRBJ2-1	ASSYSGQAANEQF
TRBV29-1	.	11	many	TRBJ2-7	SVKPDGAYEQY
TRBV5-1	.	12	.	TRBJ1-2	ASSLVRARSGYT
TRBV9	TRBD1	14	many	TRBJ1-6	ASSVGGQGGSSPLH
TRBV27	TRBD1	14	many	TRBJ1-1	ASSLSEGAQYTEAF
TRBV27	.	10	many	TRBJ2-7	ASGRYGYEQY
TRBV11-3	TRBD1	12	many	TRBJ1-1	ASSLTGGEVEAF
TRBV4-2	TRBD2	13	many	TRBJ2-5	ASSTSGGNQETQY
TRBV2	.	13	.	TRBJ2-2	ASRVWNGEVGELF